These 9 T cell receptor beta chains originate from one sample sequenced in a study of cytomegalovirus exposure and HLA in healthy donors. Data came from immunoSEQ multiplex PCR; TCRdb stores just in-frame clones and leaves some out. This table holds 180,000 or so clones, roughly 88% found once. Specimen: PBMCs. The receptor set was obtained from a woman aged 25 to 39 in good health and CMV-seropositive.

V gene TRBV25-1 combines with J gene TRBJ2-2; D is perhaps TRBD2 (6 bases). Trimming pared 0 bases from V and 3 bases from J, leaving 14 bases between. This CDR3 region has 17 residues. The germline V gene has CDR1 MGHDK and CDR2 SYGVNS. In DNA, the CDR3 is TGTGCCAGCAGTGAATATTATCAGGCGGGGTACACCGGGGAGCTGTTTTTT. It yields the protein CASSEYYQAGYTGELFF.

The rearrangement uses TRBV6-5 and TRBJ2-7, with 10 bases aligning to TRBD2. This CDR3 has 15 amino acids. Trimming at V came to 6 bases and at J to 1 base, leaving 6 bases not matched to a gene. Germline V gene lookup returns CDR1 MNHEY and CDR2 SVGAGI. The CDR3 region is CASSHLAGESYEQYF. The CDR3 nucleotides are TGTGCCAGCAGCCATCTAGCGGGAGAATCCTACGAGCAGTACTTC.

The genes are TRBV6-5 and TRBJ2-7; the D gene is possibly TRBD1 (5 bases). V lost 3 bases, J lost 6 bases, and 9 bases lay in between. Per the germline V gene, CDR1 is MNHEY and CDR2 is SVGAGI. The CDR3 loop spans 12 amino acids. CDR3 in DNA: TGTGCCAGCAGTTATCGCCAGGGCGAGCAGTACTTC. Translating it yields CASSYRQGEQYF.

The chain carries TRBV6-5 and TRBJ1-1, with D unresolved. The CDR3 totals 14 residues. Trimming removed 4 bases at V and 2 bases at J, with 11 bases between. Germline V lookup: CDR1 MNHEY, CDR2 SVGAGI. In DNA, the CDR3 is TGTGCCAGCAGTTCCCCAGGAATTAACACTGAAGCTTTCTTT. Translating it yields CASSSPGINTEAFF.

The chain employs TRBV6-1 and TRBJ1-5, with 9 nucleotides matching TRBD1. Germline loops: CDR1 MNHNS, CDR2 SASEGT. This CDR3 has 15 amino acids. After removal of 6 bases from V and 2 bases from J, the junction contained 5 bases not matched to a gene. Here the CDR3 reads CASRPGQGGNQPQHF. CDR3 DNA sequence: TGTGCCAGCAGGCCGGGACAGGGTGGCAATCAGCCCCAGCATTTT.

The rearrangement joins TRBV5-1 to TRBJ2-1; 8 nucleotides align to TRBD2. This CDR3 contains 14 residues. Losses at the gene ends were 0 bases for V and 4 bases for J; bases not matched to a gene: 0. Germline V gene sequence: CDR1 SGHRS, CDR2 YFSETQ. The CDR3 reads CASSLVAGYNEQFF. CDR3 sequence (DNA): TGCGCCAGCAGCTTGGTAGCGGGGTACAATGAGCAGTTCTTC.

The CDR3 sequence is CASTRGLNEKLFF. CDR3 coding DNA: TGTGCCAGCACTAGGGGGTTAAATGAAAAACTGTTTTTT. V is TRBV6-5 and J is TRBJ1-4; maybe TRBD1 (6 bases). Per the germline V gene, CDR1 is MNHEY and CDR2 is SVGAGI. The CDR3 is made up of 13 amino acids. V dropped 7 bases and J dropped 5 bases, with 11 bases sitting between them.

This sequence joins TRBV5-1 and TRBJ2-1; the match to TRBD2 covers 9 bases. This CDR3 has 17 residues. Germline CDR1 and CDR2: SGHRS and YFSETQ. The V and J ends lost 7 bases and 8 bases, in that order; junction bases with no gene match: 19. The CDR3 reads CASAFPSGAGGPDEQFF. DNA for the CDR3: TGCGCCAGCGCATTCCCTTCCGGGGCGGGAGGGCCGGATGAGCAGTTCTTC.

The chain employs TRBV27 and TRBJ2-3; D might be TRBD1 (5 bases). There are 16 residues in the CDR3. V shed 1 base and J shed 7 bases, with 18 bases lying between them. Germline values: CDR1 MNHEY, CDR2 SMNVEV (reference sequence). For the CDR3, the DNA is TGTGCCAGCAGTTTATACCCCCAGGGATCCGAAAATACGCAGTATTTT. Encoded protein: CASSLYPQGSENTQYF.